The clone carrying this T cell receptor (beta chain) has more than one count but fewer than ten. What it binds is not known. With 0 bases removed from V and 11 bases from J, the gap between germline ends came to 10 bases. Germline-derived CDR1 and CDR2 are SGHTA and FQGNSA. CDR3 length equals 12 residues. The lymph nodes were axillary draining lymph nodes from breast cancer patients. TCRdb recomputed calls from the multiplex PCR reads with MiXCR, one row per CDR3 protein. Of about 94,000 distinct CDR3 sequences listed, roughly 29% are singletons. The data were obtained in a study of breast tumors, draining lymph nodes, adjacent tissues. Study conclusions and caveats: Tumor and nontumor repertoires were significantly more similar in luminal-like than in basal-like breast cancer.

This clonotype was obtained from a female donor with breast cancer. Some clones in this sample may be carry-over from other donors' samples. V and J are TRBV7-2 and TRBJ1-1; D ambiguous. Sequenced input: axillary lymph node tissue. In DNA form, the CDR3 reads TGTGCCAGCAGCTTAGCGCGAGGCGCGGCTTTCTTT. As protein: CASSLARGAAFF.